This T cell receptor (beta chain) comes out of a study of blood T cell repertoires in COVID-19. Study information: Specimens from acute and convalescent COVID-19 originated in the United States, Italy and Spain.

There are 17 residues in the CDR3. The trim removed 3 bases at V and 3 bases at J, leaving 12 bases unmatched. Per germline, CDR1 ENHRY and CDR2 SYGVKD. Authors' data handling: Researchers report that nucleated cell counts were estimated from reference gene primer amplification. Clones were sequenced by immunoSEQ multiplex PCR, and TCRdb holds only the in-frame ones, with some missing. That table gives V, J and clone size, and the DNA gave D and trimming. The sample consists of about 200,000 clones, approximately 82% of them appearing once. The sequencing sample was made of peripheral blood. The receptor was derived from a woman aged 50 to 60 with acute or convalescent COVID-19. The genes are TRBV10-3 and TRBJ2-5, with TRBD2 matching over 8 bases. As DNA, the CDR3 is TGTGCCATCAGTGAACCAAGACTAGCGAATATGAAAGAGACCCAGTACTTC. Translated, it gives CAISEPRLANMKETQYF.